The 8 T cell receptor beta chains below come from one sample, sequenced in a study of blood T cell repertoires in COVID-19. Here immunoSEQ multiplex PCR was the method, and the copy in TCRdb shows in-frame clones only, minus some. The data hold approximately 51,000 clones, with approximately 85% observed a single time. Source material: peripheral blood. The receptor source for this set is a human donor in a cohort sampled during active COVID-19.

The genes are TRBV2 and TRBJ1-1; the D is unclear. V was clipped by 6 bases and J by 0 bases, with 5 bases between them. CDR1 and CDR2 from the germline V gene are SNHLY and FYNNEI. The CDR3 has 12 residues. CDR3 sequence reads: CASRRVNTEAFF. As DNA, the CDR3 is TGTGCCAGCAGGAGGGTGAACACTGAAGCTTTCTTT.

V is TRBV5-6 and J is TRBJ2-5, with 10 positions matching TRBD2. The CDR3 sequence is 16 residues long. Germline V gene data show CDR1 as SGHDT and CDR2 as YYEEEE. V shed 5 bases and J 0 bases; nucleotides not matched to a gene: 7. This CDR3 reads CASRLLGLADQETQYF. The CDR3 nucleotides read TGTGCCAGCAGGCTTTTAGGACTAGCGGACCAAGAGACCCAGTACTTC.

The V call is TRBV11-2, the J call TRBJ1-3, with a weak D call TRBD1 (5 bases). The CDR3 covers 13 residues. The V and J ends lost 4 bases and 4 bases respectively, with 8 bases between them. The germline V gene encodes CDR1 SGHAT and CDR2 FQNNGV. As DNA, the CDR3 is TGTGCCAGCAGCTACAGACAGGGAAACACCATATATTTT. Translated: CASSYRQGNTIYF.

This chain connects TRBV18 to TRBJ2-5; 10 positions match TRBD2. Germline CDR1 is KGHSH and CDR2 is LQKENI. The CDR3 sequence is 16 residues long. V was clipped by 3 bases and J by 1 base; unmatched bases: 5. The CDR3 protein is CASSPPLAGAQETQYF. The CDR3 nucleotides are TGTGCCAGCTCACCCCCCCTAGCGGGGGCCCAAGAGACCCAGTACTTC. The whole variable domain, filled in from reference TRBV18 and TRBJ2-5, reads NAGVMQNPRHLVRRRGQEARLRCSPMKGHSHVYWYRQLPEEGLKFMVYLQKENIIDESGMPKERFSAEFPKEGPSILRIQQVVRGDSAAYFCASSPPLAGAQETQYFGPGTRLLVL.

The V gene is TRBV6-5, the J gene TRBJ1-1, with D perhaps matching TRBD1 (5 bases). Germline CDR1 MNHEY, CDR2 SVGAGI. V was trimmed by 6 bases and J by 5 bases, leaving 10 bases between them. The CDR3 covers 12 residues. The CDR3 coding sequence is TGTGCCAGCAGAAGGGGAACAACTGAAGCTTTCTTT. It translates to CASRRGTTEAFF.

The rearrangement links TRBV2 to TRBJ1-2, with 7 bases fitting TRBD1. The CDR3 has 14 amino acids. The ends lost 7 bases at V and 7 bases at J; junction bases unmatched: 12. CDR1 and CDR2 from the germline V gene are SNHLY and FYNNEI. The CDR3 DNA sequence: TGTGCCAGCATAACCAATGGACAGGTTGGTGGCTACACCTTC. This translates into CASITNGQVGGYTF.

This clone showed up just a few times. The rearrangement joins TRBV6-6 to TRBJ2-7, with 12 bases identical to TRBD2. CDR1 MNHNY and CDR2 SVGAGI come from the germline V gene (reference sequence). V gave up 4 bases and J gave up 4 bases; unmatched junction bases: 8. CDR3 length: 16 amino acids. The CDR3 protein is CASSFTSGGLAYEQYF. The CDR3 coding sequence is TGTGCCAGCAGTTTCACTAGCGGGGGGTTGGCGTACGAGCAGTACTTC.

The chain employs TRBV6-2 or TRBV6-3 and TRBJ2-1, with 8 bases aligning to TRBD2. Unmatched junction bases numbered 6, after V lost 5 bases and J lost 0 bases. In germline, CDR1 is MNHEY, CDR2 SVGEGT. There are 16 residues in the CDR3. The CDR3 protein is CASSQPGTSSYNEQFF. CDR3 nucleotides: TGTGCCAGCAGTCAACCCGGGACTAGCTCCTACAATGAGCAGTTCTTC.